This TCR beta chain was identified in a study of blood T cell repertoires in COVID-19. The germline V gene encodes CDR1 LGHDT and CDR2 YNNKEL (reference sequence). With 1 base clipped from V and 6 bases from J, the junction kept 8 bases outside the gene matches. The CDR3 is 15 residues long. Authors' processing steps: Reference gene primer amplification gave nucleated cell count estimates. Clones were read by immunoSEQ multiplex PCR, and TCRdb kept only the in-frame ones, dropping some. V and J calls and clone size are as listed in that table; D and trimming were resolved from the DNA. This table has 85,000 or so clones, roughly 95% appearing once.

The sequence came from a human donor with active COVID-19. The donor label of this sample is uncertain. Sequencing was carried out using peripheral blood. The chain recombines TRBV3-1 (or the pseudogene TRBV3-2) with TRBJ2-7, with 8 positions matching TRBD1. The DNA for the CDR3 is TGTGCCAGCAGCCAAGCGTGGACAGGGATCAGCGAGCAGTACTTC. Its protein is CASSQAWTGISEQYF.